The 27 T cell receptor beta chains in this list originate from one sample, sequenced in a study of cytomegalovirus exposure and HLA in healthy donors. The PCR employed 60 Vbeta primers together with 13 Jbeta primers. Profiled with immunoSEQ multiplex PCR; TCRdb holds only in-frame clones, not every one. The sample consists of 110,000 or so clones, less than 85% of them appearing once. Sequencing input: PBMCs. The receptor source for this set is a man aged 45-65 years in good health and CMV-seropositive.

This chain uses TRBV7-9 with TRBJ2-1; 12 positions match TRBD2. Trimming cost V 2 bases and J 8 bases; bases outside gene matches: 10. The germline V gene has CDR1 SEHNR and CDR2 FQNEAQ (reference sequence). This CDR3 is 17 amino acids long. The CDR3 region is CASSLIPPRLAGDEQFF. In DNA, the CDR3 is TGTGCCAGCAGCTTAATCCCCCCGAGACTAGCGGGAGATGAGCAGTTCTTC.

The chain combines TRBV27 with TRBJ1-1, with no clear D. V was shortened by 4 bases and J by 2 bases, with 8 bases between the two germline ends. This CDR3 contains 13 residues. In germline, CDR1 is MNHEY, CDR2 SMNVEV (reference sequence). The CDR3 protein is CASSYYGNTEAFF. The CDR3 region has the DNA TGTGCCAGCAGTTACTATGGAAACACTGAAGCTTTCTTT.

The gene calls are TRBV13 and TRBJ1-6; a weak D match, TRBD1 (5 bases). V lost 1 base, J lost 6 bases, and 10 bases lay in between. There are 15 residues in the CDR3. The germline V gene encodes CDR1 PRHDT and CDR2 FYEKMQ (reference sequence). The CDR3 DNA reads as TGTGCCAGCAGCTTAGACGGGGGGATTAATTCACCCCTCCACTTT. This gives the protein CASSLDGGINSPLHF.

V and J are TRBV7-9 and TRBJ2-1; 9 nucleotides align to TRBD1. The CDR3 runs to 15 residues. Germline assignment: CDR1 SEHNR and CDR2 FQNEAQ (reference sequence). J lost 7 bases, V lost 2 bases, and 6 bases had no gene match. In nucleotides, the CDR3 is TGTGCCAGCAGCTTAATGGGACAGGGATTGAATGAGCAGTTCTTC. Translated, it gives CASSLMGQGLNEQFF.

CDR3 sequence (DNA): TGCAGTGCCAATAGAGGGAATGAGCAGTTCTTC. Translating gives CSANRGNEQFF. This chain connects TRBV20-1 to TRBJ2-1; D perhaps matches TRBD2 (5 bases). The CDR3 is 11 amino acids. The V gene lost 6 bases and the J gene lost 7 bases, with 10 bases spanning the gap. Germline CDR1 reads DFQATT; CDR2 reads SNEGSKA (reference sequence).

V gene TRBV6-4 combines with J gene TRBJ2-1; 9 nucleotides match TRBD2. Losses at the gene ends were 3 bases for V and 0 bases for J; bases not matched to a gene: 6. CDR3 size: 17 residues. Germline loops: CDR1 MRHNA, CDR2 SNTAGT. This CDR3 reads CASSETSGSSSYNEQFF. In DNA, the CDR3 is TGTGCCAGCAGTGAAACTAGCGGGTCCAGCTCCTACAATGAGCAGTTCTTC.

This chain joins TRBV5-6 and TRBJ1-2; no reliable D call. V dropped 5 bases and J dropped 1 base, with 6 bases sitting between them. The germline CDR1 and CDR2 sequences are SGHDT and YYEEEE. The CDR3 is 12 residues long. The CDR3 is CASSGVNYGYTF. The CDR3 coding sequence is TGTGCCAGCAGTGGAGTTAACTATGGCTACACCTTC.

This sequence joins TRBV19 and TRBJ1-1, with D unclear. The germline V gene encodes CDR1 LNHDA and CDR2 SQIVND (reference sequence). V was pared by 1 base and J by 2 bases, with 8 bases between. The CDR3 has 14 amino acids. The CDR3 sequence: CASSIGGANTEAFF. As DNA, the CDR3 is TGTGCCAGTAGTATAGGAGGAGCCAACACTGAAGCTTTCTTT.

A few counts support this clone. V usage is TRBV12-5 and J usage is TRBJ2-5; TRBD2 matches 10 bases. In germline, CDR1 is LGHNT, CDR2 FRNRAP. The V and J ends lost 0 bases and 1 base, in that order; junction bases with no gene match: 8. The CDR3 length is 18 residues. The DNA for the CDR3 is TGTGCTAGTGGTTTGGTAGGACCCAAGCGGGGGGGCCAAGAGACCCAGTACTTC. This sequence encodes CASGLVGPKRGGQETQYF.

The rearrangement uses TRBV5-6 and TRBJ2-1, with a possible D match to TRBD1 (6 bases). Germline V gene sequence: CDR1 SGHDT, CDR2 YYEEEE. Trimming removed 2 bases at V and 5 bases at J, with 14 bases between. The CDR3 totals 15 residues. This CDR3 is CASSFGGQLDNEQFF. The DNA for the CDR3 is TGTGCCAGCAGCTTCGGTGGACAGCTGGACAATGAGCAGTTCTTC.

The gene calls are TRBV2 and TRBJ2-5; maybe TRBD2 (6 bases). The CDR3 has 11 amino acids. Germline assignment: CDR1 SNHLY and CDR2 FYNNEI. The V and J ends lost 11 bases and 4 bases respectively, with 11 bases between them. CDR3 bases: TGTGCCCAGGAGGGGAGAGAGACCCAGTACTTC. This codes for CAQEGRETQYF.

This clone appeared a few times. CDR3 DNA: TGTGCCAGCAGCGCCCTGACGGACAGTGACTCTGGAAACACCATATATTTT. This sequence encodes CASSALTDSDSGNTIYF. This chain connects TRBV7-9 to TRBJ1-3; D possibly corresponds to TRBD1 (6 bases). CDR3 size: 17 residues. In germline, CDR1 is SEHNR, CDR2 FQNEAQ (reference sequence). The germline V and J ends were trimmed by 5 bases and 0 bases, with 17 bases remaining between them.

CDR3 coding DNA: TGTGCCAGCAGTTTCCTCCTTGGGAGCACTGAAGCTTTCTTT. This codes for CASSFLLGSTEAFF. This chain links TRBV27 with TRBJ1-1; the D is unclear. CDR3 length equals 14 residues. Per the germline V gene, CDR1 is MNHEY and CDR2 is SMNVEV (reference sequence). The germline V and J ends were trimmed by 3 bases and 4 bases, with 12 bases remaining between them.

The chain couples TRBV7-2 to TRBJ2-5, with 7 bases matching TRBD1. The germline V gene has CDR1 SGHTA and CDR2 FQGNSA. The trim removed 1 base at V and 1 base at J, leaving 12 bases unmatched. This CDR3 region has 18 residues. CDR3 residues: CASSLGDHRGPFQETQYF. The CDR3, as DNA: TGTGCCAGCAGCTTAGGAGATCATAGGGGGCCCTTCCAAGAGACCCAGTACTTC.

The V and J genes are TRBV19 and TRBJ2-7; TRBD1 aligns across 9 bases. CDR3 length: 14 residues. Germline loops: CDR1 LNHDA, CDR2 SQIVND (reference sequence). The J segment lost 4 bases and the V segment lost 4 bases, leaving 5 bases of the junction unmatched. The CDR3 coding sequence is TGTGCCAGTAGTACTACGACAGGGGGATACGAGCAGTACTTC. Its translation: CASSTTTGGYEQYF.

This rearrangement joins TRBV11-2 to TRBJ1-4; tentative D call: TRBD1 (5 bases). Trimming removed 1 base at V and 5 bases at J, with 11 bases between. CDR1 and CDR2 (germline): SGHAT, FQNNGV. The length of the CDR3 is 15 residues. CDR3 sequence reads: CASSLAGGANEKLFF. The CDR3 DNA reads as TGTGCCAGCAGCTTAGCCGGTGGGGCGAATGAAAAACTGTTTTTT.

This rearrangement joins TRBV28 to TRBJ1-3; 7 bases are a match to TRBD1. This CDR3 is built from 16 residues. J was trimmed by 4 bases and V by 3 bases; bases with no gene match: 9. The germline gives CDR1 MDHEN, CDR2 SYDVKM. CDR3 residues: CASSFPTGARGNTIYF. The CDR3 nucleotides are TGTGCCAGCAGTTTCCCTACAGGGGCGCGGGGAAACACCATATATTTT.

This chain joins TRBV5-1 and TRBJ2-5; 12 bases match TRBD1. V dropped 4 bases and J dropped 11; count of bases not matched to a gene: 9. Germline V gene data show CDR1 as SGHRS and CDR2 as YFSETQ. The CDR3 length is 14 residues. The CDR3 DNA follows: TGCGCCAGCAGCACCGGGACAGGGGGCGGAGAGCAGTACTTC. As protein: CASSTGTGGGEQYF.

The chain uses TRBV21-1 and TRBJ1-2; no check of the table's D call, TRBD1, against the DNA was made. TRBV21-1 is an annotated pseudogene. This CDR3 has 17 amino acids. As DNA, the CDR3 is TGTGCCAGCAGCACCTACAGGGGGCTATATCTTAACTATGGCTACACCTTC. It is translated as CASSTYRGLYLNYGYTF.

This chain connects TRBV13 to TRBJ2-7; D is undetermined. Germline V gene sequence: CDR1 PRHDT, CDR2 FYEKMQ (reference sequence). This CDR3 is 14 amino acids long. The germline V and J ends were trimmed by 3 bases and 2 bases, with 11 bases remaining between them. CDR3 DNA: TGTGCCAGCAGCTTTAGAAGACAAGCCTACGAGCAGTACTTC. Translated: CASSFRRQAYEQYF.

DNA for the CDR3: TGTGCCAGCAGCTCACTCGTGAACACTGAAGCTTTCTTT. Translating it yields CASSSLVNTEAFF. The V and J genes are TRBV9 and TRBJ1-1; D is unresolved. Deletions cut 4 bases from V and 0 bases from J, with 7 bases between. Germline V CDR1 and CDR2: SGDLS, YYNGEE. The CDR3 has 13 amino acids. The variable domain in full, completed from reference TRBV9 and TRBJ1-1, reads DSGVTQTPKHLITATGQRVTLRCSPRSGDLSVYWYQQSLDQGLQFLIQYYNGEERAKGNILERFSAQQFPDLHSELNLSSLELGDSALYFCASSSLVNTEAFFGQGTRLTVV.

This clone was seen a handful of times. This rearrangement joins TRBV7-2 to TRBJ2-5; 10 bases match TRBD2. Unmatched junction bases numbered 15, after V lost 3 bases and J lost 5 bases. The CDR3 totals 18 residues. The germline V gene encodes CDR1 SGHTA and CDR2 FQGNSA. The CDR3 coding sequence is TGTGCCAGCAGCTTCGTTACTAGCGGGGCCCCCGAGGGGGAGACCCAGTACTTC. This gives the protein CASSFVTSGAPEGETQYF.

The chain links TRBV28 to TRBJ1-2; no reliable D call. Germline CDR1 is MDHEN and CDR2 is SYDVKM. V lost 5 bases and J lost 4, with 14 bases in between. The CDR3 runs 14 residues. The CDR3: CASSTNTGVYGYTF. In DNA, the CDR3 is TGTGCCAGCAGTACTAATACCGGGGTCTATGGCTACACCTTC.

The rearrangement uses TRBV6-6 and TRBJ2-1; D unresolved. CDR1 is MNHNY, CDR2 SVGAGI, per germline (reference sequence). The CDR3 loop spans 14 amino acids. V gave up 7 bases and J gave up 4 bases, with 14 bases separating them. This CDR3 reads CASTRQEGYNEQFF. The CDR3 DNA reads TGTGCCAGCACCAGGCAGGAAGGATACAATGAGCAGTTCTTC.

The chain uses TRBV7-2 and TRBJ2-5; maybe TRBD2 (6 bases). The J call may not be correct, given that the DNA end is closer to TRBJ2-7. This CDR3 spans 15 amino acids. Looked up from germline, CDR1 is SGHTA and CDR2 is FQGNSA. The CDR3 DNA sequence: TGTGCCAGCAGCTTGGGGACTGATAGCTCCTACGAGCAGTACTTC. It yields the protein CASSLGTDSSYEQYF.

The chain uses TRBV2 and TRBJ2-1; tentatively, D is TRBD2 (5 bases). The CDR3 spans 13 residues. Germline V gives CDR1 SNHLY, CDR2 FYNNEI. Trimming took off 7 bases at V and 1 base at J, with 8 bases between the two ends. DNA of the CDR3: TGTGCCAGCAAGAGCGGTTCCTACAATGAGCAGTTCTTC. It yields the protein CASKSGSYNEQFF.

Written as DNA, the CDR3 is TGTGCCAGCTCACCACGCCAGGCCCCTAGCACAGATACGCAGTATTTT. It specifies CASSPRQAPSTDTQYF. This chain connects TRBV18 to TRBJ2-3; D gene ambiguous. Trimming took 1 base from V and 0 from J, leaving 11 bases between them. The CDR3 length is 16 residues. Germline V gene lookup returns CDR1 KGHSH and CDR2 LQKENI.